This T cell receptor beta chain is from a study of T cells in women clearing cervical HPV infection. Comment on this clone: Read sequence stops 3 residues before the CDR3 end, and the germline J gene provides the missing end.

Only in-frame clones appear in the TCRdb table, and some are missing; sequencing was by immunoSEQ multiplex PCR. The sample holds more than 20,000 clones. The CDR3 loop spans 19 amino acids. V lost 0 bases, J lost 3 bases, and 12 bases stayed unmatched. The germline gives CDR1 SGHRS, CDR2 YFSETQ. The sequenced sample was blood buffy coat. This TCR derives from a woman aged 18-70 years with a cervical HPV16 infection that either progressed to CIN3+ or cleared (not recorded which). The genes are TRBV5-1 and TRBJ2-3; 11 bases map to TRBD2. CDR3 residues: CASSLARAETSGTTDTQYF. The part of the CDR3 DNA that was read is TGCGCCAGCAGCTTGGCCAGAGCGGAGACTAGCGGGACAACAGATACG.